The TCR beta chain under discussion was sequenced for a study of regulatory T cells in long-lasting Graves disease. The CDR3 totals 17 residues. CDR1 and CDR2 from the germline V gene are SEHNR and FQNEAQ (reference sequence). Specified time point: persistent/refractory GD, antithyroid drugs over 5 years with positive TRAb. Extracted RNA from PBMCs served as the source of the TCR library. Libraries of TCR beta came from iRepertoire HTBI primers plus Arm-PCR of CDR3 regions. TCRdb fed the multiplex PCR reads into MiXCR, producing one record per CDR3 protein. This sample has roughly 400,000 distinct CDR3 sequences, with 21% found just once. On this clonotype: Relative to the germline gene, one junction end is altered; a read error may explain this.

This TCR derives from a female donor with Graves disease. Sequenced here: peripheral blood mononuclear cells (PBMCs), sampled when the disease was refractory, from a patient treated with antithyroid drugs. This chain uses TRBV7-9 with TRBJ2-1; 8 nucleotides align to TRBD2. CDR3 loop: CASSLTVLAGAYNKQFF. DNA for the CDR3: TGTGCCAGCAGCTTAACTGTTCTAGCGGGTGCCTACAATAAGCAGTTCTTC.